One sample yielded the 9 T cell receptor beta chains listed below, sequenced in a study of T cells after yellow fever vaccination. TCRdb re-called the 5' RACE reads through MiXCR, storing one row per CDR3 protein. The repertoire has hundreds of thousands of distinct CDR3 sequences, 10% to 15% of them found once; the top ten carry about 15%. This specimen was PBMCs, taken on the day of the yellow fever booster vaccination. The receptor source for this set is a man aged 25-45 years who received the YFV17D yellow fever vaccine.

The chain's CDR3 is CASSPPLAEAFF. Here the CDR3 DNA reads TGTGCCAGCTCACCTCCGCTGGCTGAAGCTTTCTTT. The chain employs TRBV18 and TRBJ1-1; D is ambiguous. The V end lost 3 bases, the J end lost 6 bases, and 8 bases lay between the germline ends. The germline gives CDR1 KGHSH, CDR2 LQKENI. The CDR3 spans 12 residues.

The V and J genes are TRBV10-1 and TRBJ2-1, with D unresolved. CDR1 is WNHNN and CDR2 is SYGVQD in the germline V gene (reference sequence). This CDR3 comprises 15 residues. V lost 9 bases to trimming and J lost 10 bases, with 25 bases between them. In DNA form, the CDR3 reads TGCGCCAGTTATACCCGATGGACCCAACCCCGGGAGCAGTTCTTC. Translating it yields CASYTRWTQPREQFF.

The chain uses TRBV18 and TRBJ1-6; 7 bases fit TRBD1. This CDR3 comprises 14 residues. J gave up 10 bases and V 8 bases, and 11 bases lay outside the gene matches. The germline gives CDR1 KGHSH, CDR2 LQKENI. The CDR3 reads CASANQGVESPLHF. In DNA form, the CDR3 reads TGTGCCAGCGCAAATCAGGGGGTAGAATCACCCCTCCACTTT. The entire variable domain, with the rest obtained from reference TRBV18 and TRBJ1-6, is as follows: NAGVMQNPRHLVRRRGQEARLRCSPMKGHSHVYWYRQLPEEGLKFMVYLQKENIIDESGMPKERFSAEFPKEGPSILRIQQVVRGDSAAYFCASANQGVESPLHFGNGTRLTVT.

This clonotype was detected a few times. The J gene is TRBJ1-1, the V gene TRBV12-3 or TRBV12-4, with D unclear. The CDR3 has 10 amino acids. The ends were cut back, 8 bases at V and 8 bases at J, with 9 bases in the middle. CDR3 protein: CASSRIEAFF. The CDR3 coding sequence is TGTGCCAGCTCCCGCATCGAAGCTTTCTTT.

This chain links TRBV7-8 with TRBJ2-3; 13 bases agree with TRBD2. The CDR3 loop spans 15 amino acids. Trimming at V came to 5 bases and at J to 8 bases, leaving 7 bases not matched to a gene. Germline V gene lookup returns CDR1 SGHVS and CDR2 FQNEAQ. CDR3 coding DNA: TGTGCCAGCAGCCCTGGACTAGCGGGAGTGGGTACGCAGTATTTT. It specifies CASSPGLAGVGTQYF.

This clonotype has at least ten counts. The chain links TRBV24-1 to TRBJ2-2; 7 positions agree with TRBD2. This CDR3 comprises 14 residues. V lost 5 bases and J lost 5; bases outside the gene matches: 4. Germline V gives CDR1 KGHDR, CDR2 SFDVKD. CDR3 DNA: TGTGCCACCAGTGCGGGTAGCGGGACCGGGGAGCTGTTTTTT. Encoded protein: CATSAGSGTGELFF.

V gene TRBV15 combines with J gene TRBJ2-7; D is unresolved. CDR3 length: 13 amino acids. Trimming took 1 base from V and 3 from J, leaving 7 bases between them. In germline, CDR1 is LNHNV, CDR2 YYDKDF (reference sequence). In DNA form, the CDR3 reads TGTGCCACCAGCAGAGTACCTGACTACGAGCAGTACTTC. Translated, it gives CATSRVPDYEQYF.

In this sample, this clonotype turned up a few times. The V and J genes are TRBV28 and TRBJ1-1; a weak D match, TRBD1 (6 bases). This CDR3 is built from 13 residues. V was pared by 3 bases and J by 5 bases, with 10 bases between. Germline V gives CDR1 MDHEN, CDR2 SYDVKM. CDR3 loop: CASSLGARTEAFF. The CDR3 DNA reads as TGTGCCAGCAGTTTGGGGGCGAGGACTGAAGCTTTCTTT.

This sequence joins TRBV7-2 and TRBJ1-2, with D perhaps TRBD1 (6 bases). In germline, CDR1 is SGHTA, CDR2 FQGNSA. The CDR3 loop spans 14 amino acids. The V end was cut by 3 bases, the J end by 9 bases, with 17 bases between. The CDR3 nucleotides read TGTGCCAGCAGCTTGGGGGCGGAGGGTACGAGCTACACCTTC. The encoded protein is CASSLGAEGTSYTF.